This T cell receptor beta chain was observed in a study of blood T cell repertoires in COVID-19. Data came from immunoSEQ multiplex PCR; TCRdb stores just in-frame clones and leaves some out. The sample has a few hundred thousand clones, almost 90% seen once. This CDR3 has 13 residues. From germline, CDR1 is SGHTA and CDR2 FQGTGA. The germline V and J ends were trimmed by 6 bases and 4 bases, with 11 bases remaining between them. The gene calls are TRBV7-3 and TRBJ2-3; D possibly corresponds to TRBD1 (5 bases). This clonotype was obtained from a woman in her 30s with COVID-19, enrolled during active disease. Sample: peripheral blood. CDR3 coding DNA: TGTGCCAGCAGTCTAGGGGTGGCAGATACGCAGTATTTT. It specifies CASSLGVADTQYF.